The clone carrying this T cell receptor (beta chain) was detected ten times or more. Its specificity is not known. cDNA was made from around 0.45 ug RNA using alpha and beta constant primers. Alpha and beta chain libraries were made separately by chain-specific third strand synthesis with multiplexing indices. A single primer pair per chain amplified all rearrangements, with per-molecule barcodes. TCRdb re-called the 5' RACE reads with MiXCR, one entry per CDR3 protein. The sample includes around 16,000 distinct CDR3 sequences, 9.4% seen only once; the top ten take 4.5% to 5.5%. V trimming: 8 bases; J trimming: 4 bases; junction bases outside the gene matches: 16. The CDR3 length is 17 residues. No cell fractionation was done, so the repertoire covers all unsorted peripheral blood T cells. The data belong to a study of HIV-infected patients and healthy controls. General study results and limits: The study did not determine the donors' HLA types.

The sequenced sample consisted of blood. This chain connects TRBV12-3 or TRBV12-4 to TRBJ2-5, with 10 positions matching TRBD2. The TCR was taken from an adult in good health. The DNA for the CDR3 is TGTGCCAGCGGACCGGGGCCGCTAGCGGGAGTTGGAGAGACCCAGTACTTC. Its translation is CASGPGPLAGVGETQYF.